Sequencing of this T cell receptor beta chain was carried out in a study of beta chain features in type 1 diabetes. About the study: On cell yields, gender and age, patients and healthy donors were similar. The study's findings and limits: Shortening that was moderate but significant affected the TCRB CDR3s of Type 1 diabetes patients in all four CD4+ subsets.

All of the isolated RNA was reverse transcribed, so expressed TCRB transcripts were sequenced. TCRdb's table, derived via immunoSEQ multiplex PCR, lists solely in-frame clones and lacks some. The sample has 150,000 to 170,000 clones, roughly 8.1% seen once. As regards this clone: Its target is not known.

V gave up 5 bases and J gave up 8 bases, with 9 bases separating them. CDR3 length: 12 amino acids. CDR1 is MNHNY and CDR2 is SVGAGI in the germline V gene (reference sequence). The sequence derives from a man aged 18 to 30 in good health. The V gene is TRBV6-6, the J gene TRBJ2-2; perhaps TRBD1 as D (5 bases). Sequencing input: central memory CD4+ T cells from blood. CDR3 nucleotide sequence: TGTGCCAGCAGTCCCAGGGTGGGGGAGCTGTTTTTT. It is translated as CASSPRVGELFF.